The 5 T cell receptor beta chains below were found in one sample sequenced in a study of T cell repertoires in cytomegalovirus infection. TCRdb used MiXCR to reprocess the reads, holding one entry per CDR3 protein. The profile shows under 250,000 distinct CDR3 sequences, about 12% of them singletons. Sequenced sample: PBMCs. These receptors originate from a human donor in good health (CMV status not recorded). Some clones in this sample may be carry-over from other donors' samples.

The chain employs TRBV5-1 and TRBJ2-1, with TRBD1 matching over 7 bases. With 4 bases clipped from V and 5 bases from J, the junction kept 9 bases outside the gene matches. This CDR3 is 15 amino acids long. CDR1 SGHRS and CDR2 YFSETQ come from the germline V gene. The CDR3 is CASSPPRDSNNEQFF. CDR3 sequence (DNA): TGCGCCAGCAGCCCTCCCCGGGACAGTAACAATGAGCAGTTCTTC.

This clonotype showed up many times. This chain connects TRBV7-2 to TRBJ1-2; TRBD1 is a possible D gene (6 bases). Germline lookup yields CDR1 SGHTA and CDR2 FQGNSA. V lost 3 bases and J lost 8, with 13 bases in between. The CDR3 totals 13 residues. The CDR3 here is CASSLNRDGGYTF. CDR3 coding DNA: TGTGCCAGCAGCTTGAACAGGGACGGCGGCTACACCTTC. Together with reference TRBV7-2 and TRBJ1-2, the CDR3 gives the full variable domain: GAGVSQSPSNKVTEKGKDVELRCDPISGHTALYWYRQSLGQGLEFLIYFQGNSAPDKSGLPSDRFSAERTGGSVSTLTIQRTQQEDSAVYLCASSLNRDGGYTFGSGTRLTVV.

This clonotype was recorded at least ten times. The chain has TRBV19 and TRBJ2-2; D call uncertain. Germline CDR1 is LNHDA and CDR2 is SQIVND (reference sequence). The CDR3 contains 15 residues. V was clipped by 3 bases and J by 4 bases, with 12 bases between them. The CDR3 loop reads CASSIPPAATGELFF. The CDR3 DNA reads as TGTGCCAGTAGTATTCCGCCGGCGGCCACCGGGGAGCTGTTTTTT.

This chain uses TRBV5-1 with TRBJ2-2; TRBD1 matches at 7 bases. CDR1 SGHRS and CDR2 YFSETQ come from the germline V gene. The CDR3 has 16 amino acids. The ends lost 3 bases at V and 3 bases at J; junction bases unmatched: 8. CDR3 amino acids: CASSSRTGEYTGELFF. The CDR3 nucleotides are TGCGCCAGCAGCTCCCGGACAGGAGAATACACCGGGGAGCTGTTTTTT.

A note on this clonotype: At one of its ends the junction is not consistent with the germline gene, which may arise from a read error. V usage is TRBV4-1 and J usage is TRBJ2-7; 7 bases agree with TRBD2. Germline CDR1 is MGHRA and CDR2 is YSYEKL. The CDR3 contains 18 residues. Here the CDR3 DNA reads TGTGCCAGCAGCCAAGACGGGCAGGGAGGGAGCGGCTCCTACGAGCAGTACTTC. Translation gives CASSQDGQGGSGSYEQYF.